The rows below give T cell receptor beta chains drawn from one sample of a study of T-cell memory formation after mild COVID-19. TCRdb independently ran MiXCR on the 5' RACE reads; one entry per CDR3 protein. The sample lists approximately 410,000 distinct CDR3 sequences, more than 20% occurring once. The specimen was PBMCs or a T cell subset sorted from them (not recorded which). The receptors derive from an adult woman who had mild COVID-19 (a few samples of this study predate the infection). Cell type and time point are not known. The CDR3 runs from the conserved cysteine through the conserved F or W. The order of the fields is clone size, J gene, V gene, D gene, CDR3 DNA, CDR3 protein. The D gene is left open where the match is weak. For some rows the clone size is stated as once, few or many, or as a class when expanded; others skip it.

clone_size: once
j_call: TRBJ2-7
v_call: TRBV29-1
d_call: .
cdr3_nt: TGCAGCGCCCTCGCCAACGAGCAGTACTTC
cdr3_aa: CSALANEQYF

clone_size: few
j_call: TRBJ2-1
v_call: TRBV3-1
d_call: TRBD2
cdr3_nt: TGTGCCAGCAGCCAGACGCCGGGACTATCGAATGAGCAGTTCTTC
cdr3_aa: CASSQTPGLSNEQFF

clone_size: few
j_call: TRBJ2-7
v_call: TRBV6-5
d_call: .
cdr3_nt: TGTGCCAGCAGTTACTCCCCCAGCTCCTACGAGCAGTACTTC
cdr3_aa: CASSYSPSSYEQYF

clone_size: few
j_call: TRBJ1-6
v_call: TRBV4-1
d_call: .
cdr3_nt: TGCGCCAGCAGGCGAGTCGGAGGAAAGAATTCACCCCTCCACTTT
cdr3_aa: CASRRVGGKNSPLHF

clone_size: .
j_call: TRBJ1-2
v_call: TRBV5-1
d_call: TRBD1
cdr3_nt: TGCGCCAGCAGCTATTACAGGGGAAGAGGCTACACCTTC
cdr3_aa: CASSYYRGRGYTF

clone_size: .
j_call: TRBJ1-5
v_call: TRBV6-5
d_call: TRBD1
cdr3_nt: TGTGCCAGCAGCCGGGACAGCATCAATCAGCCCCAGCATTTT
cdr3_aa: CASSRDSINQPQHF

clone_size: .
j_call: TRBJ1-6
v_call: TRBV7-6
d_call: .
cdr3_nt: TGTGCCAGCAGCCCTTCAGTAAATTCACCCCTCCACTTT
cdr3_aa: CASSPSVNSPLHF

clone_size: .
j_call: TRBJ1-4
v_call: TRBV5-1
d_call: TRBD1
cdr3_nt: TGCGCCAGCAGCTCCGCGTCTAGGGGCAGGGGGAAAAAACTGTTTTTT
cdr3_aa: CASSSASRGRGKKLFF

clone_size: few
j_call: TRBJ2-6
v_call: TRBV7-3
d_call: .
cdr3_nt: TGTGCCAGCAGCTTAAACCCTGGGGCCAACGTCCTGACTTTC
cdr3_aa: CASSLNPGANVLTF

clone_size: few
j_call: TRBJ1-1
v_call: TRBV30
d_call: .
cdr3_nt: TGTGCCTGGGCAAGGGACATGAACACTGAAGCTTTCTTT
cdr3_aa: CAWARDMNTEAFF

clone_size: few
j_call: TRBJ1-2
v_call: TRBV5-1
d_call: TRBD1
cdr3_nt: TGCGCCAGCAGCTTCAGGGACAGGGACTCAGGCTACACCTTC
cdr3_aa: CASSFRDRDSGYTF

clone_size: many
j_call: TRBJ1-4
v_call: TRBV12-3/TRBV12-4
d_call: TRBD1
cdr3_nt: TGTGCCAGCAGCCAGCTGACAGGGGCAGCTAATGAAAAACTGTTTTTT
cdr3_aa: CASSQLTGAANEKLFF

clone_size: .
j_call: TRBJ1-4
v_call: TRBV30
d_call: .
cdr3_nt: TGTGCCTGGAGTGCGGCAGGGGAGGAAAAACTGTTTTTT
cdr3_aa: CAWSAAGEEKLFF

clone_size: .
j_call: TRBJ2-1
v_call: TRBV7-9
d_call: .
cdr3_nt: TGTGCCAGCAGCTTACCCCCCTGGGGGGACGGTGGGTATGAGCAGTTCTTC
cdr3_aa: CASSLPPWGDGGYEQFF

clone_size: few
j_call: TRBJ1-3
v_call: TRBV5-1
d_call: .
cdr3_nt: TGCGCCAGCAGCTTGGACTGGGGGGCTGGAAACACCATATATTTT
cdr3_aa: CASSLDWGAGNTIYF

clone_size: .
j_call: TRBJ2-1
v_call: TRBV24-1
d_call: .
cdr3_nt: TGTGCCACCAGTGATCCCCGGGGAGCGGACAATGAGCAGTTCTTC
cdr3_aa: CATSDPRGADNEQFF

clone_size: .
j_call: TRBJ2-5
v_call: TRBV12-3/TRBV12-4
d_call: .
cdr3_nt: TGTGCCAGCAGTTTGACCGCTCTCCAAGAGACCCAGTACTTC
cdr3_aa: CASSLTALQETQYF

clone_size: once
j_call: TRBJ2-1
v_call: TRBV12-3/TRBV12-4
d_call: TRBD2
cdr3_nt: TGTGCCAGCAGTTTACAGGGCGGGGGGCCGGAGCAGTTCTTC
cdr3_aa: CASSLQGGGPEQFF

clone_size: .
j_call: TRBJ2-1
v_call: TRBV11-2
d_call: TRBD2
cdr3_nt: TGTGCCAGCAGTCTCGGACTAGCGGGAGTATATGAGCAGTTCTTC
cdr3_aa: CASSLGLAGVYEQFF

clone_size: .
j_call: TRBJ2-3
v_call: TRBV7-3
d_call: .
cdr3_nt: TGTGCCAGCAGCCCCCTCGGTTCAGATACGCAGTATTTT
cdr3_aa: CASSPLGSDTQYF

clone_size: once
j_call: TRBJ2-7
v_call: TRBV9
d_call: TRBD1
cdr3_nt: TGTGCCAGCAGCGCCTCCGGGACAGGGTACGAGCAGTACTTC
cdr3_aa: CASSASGTGYEQYF

clone_size: .
j_call: TRBJ2-1
v_call: TRBV7-8
d_call: TRBD2
cdr3_nt: TGTGCCAGCAGCTTAATGACTAGCGGGGACCGGAGTGAGCAGTTCTTC
cdr3_aa: CASSLMTSGDRSEQFF

clone_size: .
j_call: TRBJ2-3
v_call: TRBV9
d_call: .
cdr3_nt: TGTGCCAGCAGCCTTCAGGGCCCCCCAGATACGCAGTATTTT
cdr3_aa: CASSLQGPPDTQYF

clone_size: few
j_call: TRBJ1-2
v_call: TRBV7-9
d_call: TRBD1
cdr3_nt: TGTGCCAGCAGCCCAGGGGACAGGGCGGATGGCTACACCTTC
cdr3_aa: CASSPGDRADGYTF

clone_size: .
j_call: TRBJ1-2
v_call: TRBV5-6
d_call: TRBD1
cdr3_nt: TGTGCCAGCAGCGCGACAGGGGGTAACTATGGCTACACCTTC
cdr3_aa: CASSATGGNYGYTF

clone_size: many
j_call: TRBJ2-1
v_call: TRBV7-2
d_call: .
cdr3_nt: TGTGCCAGCAGCTTTAGCTTTGGCTCCTACAATGAGCAGTTCTTC
cdr3_aa: CASSFSFGSYNEQFF

clone_size: few
j_call: TRBJ2-1
v_call: TRBV23-1
d_call: .
cdr3_nt: TGCGCCAGCAGTCAGGCGTTTCGACCTGATTCGGATGAGCAGTTCTTC
cdr3_aa: CASSQAFRPDSDEQFF

clone_size: .
j_call: TRBJ2-1
v_call: TRBV6-5
d_call: TRBD2
cdr3_nt: TGTGCCAGCAGTTACGTTCGGGATCGGGGGGGGCTGGGTGACAATGAGCAGTTCTTC
cdr3_aa: CASSYVRDRGGLGDNEQFF

clone_size: many
j_call: TRBJ2-7
v_call: TRBV20-1
d_call: TRBD2
cdr3_nt: TGCAGTGCTAGTTTGCCCAGCGGGGGGGAACAGTACTTC
cdr3_aa: CSASLPSGGEQYF

clone_size: .
j_call: TRBJ1-2
v_call: TRBV7-9
d_call: .
cdr3_nt: TGTGCCAGCCCGGGATCTGATGGCTACACCTTC
cdr3_aa: CASPGSDGYTF

clone_size: .
j_call: TRBJ2-7
v_call: TRBV4-1
d_call: TRBD2
cdr3_nt: TGCGCCAGCAGCCAAGATGAACTAGCGGAGTCCTACGAGCAGTACTTC
cdr3_aa: CASSQDELAESYEQYF

clone_size: .
j_call: TRBJ2-3
v_call: TRBV30
d_call: TRBD1
cdr3_nt: TGTGCCTGGAGTGTGGGACAGGGGGTGAATACGCAGTATTTT
cdr3_aa: CAWSVGQGVNTQYF

clone_size: .
j_call: TRBJ2-2
v_call: TRBV5-1
d_call: .
cdr3_nt: TGCGCCAGCAGGATGACGCGGGACAGCGCGGGAACCGGGGAGCTGTTTTTT
cdr3_aa: CASRMTRDSAGTGELFF

clone_size: once
j_call: TRBJ2-2
v_call: TRBV6-4
d_call: TRBD1
cdr3_nt: TGTGCCAGCAGTGACTCGTACAGGGGGCGAGTCGGGGAGCTGTTTTTT
cdr3_aa: CASSDSYRGRVGELFF

clone_size: few
j_call: TRBJ1-1
v_call: TRBV6-1
d_call: .
cdr3_nt: TGTGCCAGCTTCGGTCAGGGGAAGAACACTGAAGCTTTCTTT
cdr3_aa: CASFGQGKNTEAFF

clone_size: .
j_call: TRBJ2-1
v_call: TRBV7-9
d_call: .
cdr3_nt: TGTGCCAGCAGCCGAAGCACCTACAATGAGCAGTTCTTC
cdr3_aa: CASSRSTYNEQFF

clone_size: .
j_call: TRBJ2-7
v_call: TRBV5-1
d_call: .
cdr3_nt: TGCGCCAGCAGCTCATCAAGGATTTCGAATCACGAGCAGTACTTC
cdr3_aa: CASSSSRISNHEQYF

clone_size: .
j_call: TRBJ2-1
v_call: TRBV6-6
d_call: TRBD1
cdr3_nt: TGTGCCAGCAGTTCCGGACAGGGGTATATCAATGAGCAGTTCTTC
cdr3_aa: CASSSGQGYINEQFF

clone_size: .
j_call: TRBJ2-1
v_call: TRBV11-2
d_call: .
cdr3_nt: TGTGCCAGCAGCTATACTAGCATTGAGCAGTTCTTC
cdr3_aa: CASSYTSIEQFF

clone_size: .
j_call: TRBJ2-1
v_call: TRBV29-1
d_call: .
cdr3_nt: TGCAGCTCGAGTACGGGGAGCTCCTACAATGAGCAGTTCTTC
cdr3_aa: CSSSTGSSYNEQFF

clone_size: many
j_call: TRBJ1-2
v_call: TRBV6-2/TRBV6-3
d_call: TRBD1
cdr3_nt: TGTGCCAGCAGTTTCGGGACAGCATATGGCTACACCTTC
cdr3_aa: CASSFGTAYGYTF

clone_size: .
j_call: TRBJ2-3
v_call: TRBV20-1
d_call: TRBD2
cdr3_nt: TGCAGTGCTAGCGGGAGGGCCCCAGATACGCAGTATTTT
cdr3_aa: CSASGRAPDTQYF

clone_size: .
j_call: TRBJ1-2
v_call: TRBV29-1
d_call: TRBD1
cdr3_nt: TGCAGCGTCGGCAGGGGGAGGGCCGTAAACTTTGACTATGGCTACACCTTC
cdr3_aa: CSVGRGRAVNFDYGYTF

clone_size: few
j_call: TRBJ2-7
v_call: TRBV18
d_call: .
cdr3_nt: TGTGCCAGCTCACCACAGGGGGGGGACGAGCAGTACTTC
cdr3_aa: CASSPQGGDEQYF

clone_size: once
j_call: TRBJ2-6
v_call: TRBV7-6
d_call: .
cdr3_nt: TGTGCCAGCAGCTTAGGGACAAACCCCATAGGGGCCAACGTCCTGACTTTC
cdr3_aa: CASSLGTNPIGANVLTF